Listed below are T cell receptor beta chains from one sample, sequenced in a study of OX40 agonist ivuxolimab in advanced cancers. TCRdb's table, derived via immunoSEQ multiplex PCR, lists solely in-frame clones and lacks some. Of about 70,000 clones detected, just over 85% appear once; the ten largest clones hold roughly 8%. Material: CD4+ or CD8+ T cells sorted from blood, obtained in a trial of the OX40 agonist ivuxolimab. The receptors derive from an adult with an advanced solid tumor such as melanoma, head and neck, liver or kidney cancer. Each CDR3 is given with its conserved first and last residue. The order of the fields is V gene, clone size, D gene, J gene, CDR3 protein, CDR3 DNA. The D gene is left open where the match is weak. Clone size, where shown, is once, few, many, or a class for clones that have expanded.

V gene: TRBV19; clone size: -; D gene: -; J gene: TRBJ1-5; CDR3 protein: CASSTRGGEQPQHF; CDR3 DNA: TGTGCCAGTAGTACCCGGGGGGGCGAACAGCCCCAGCATTTT
V gene: TRBV5-1; clone size: few; D gene: -; J gene: TRBJ1-3; CDR3 protein: CASSPGRTQGLGNTIYF; CDR3 DNA: TGCGCCAGCAGCCCCGGACGGACCCAGGGCCTCGGAAACACCATATATTTT
V gene: TRBV9; clone size: many; D gene: -; J gene: TRBJ1-1; CDR3 protein: CASSYRASNTEAFF; CDR3 DNA: TGTGCCAGCAGCTATCGGGCGTCGAACACTGAAGCTTTCTTT
V gene: TRBV5-1; clone size: -; D gene: -; J gene: TRBJ1-3; CDR3 protein: CASSLDNSGNTIYF; CDR3 DNA: TGCGCCAGCAGCTTGGATAACTCTGGAAACACCATATATTTT
V gene: TRBV2; clone size: -; D gene: -; J gene: TRBJ2-6; CDR3 protein: CASSEGNGANVLTF; CDR3 DNA: TGTGCCAGCAGTGAGGGGAACGGGGCCAACGTCCTGACTTTC
V gene: TRBV5-6; clone size: -; D gene: TRBD1; J gene: TRBJ1-1; CDR3 protein: CASSADRENAGTRKTEAFF; CDR3 DNA: TGTGCCAGCAGCGCGGACAGGGAGAATGCGGGTACCAGGAAGACTGAAGCTTTCTTT
V gene: TRBV11-2; clone size: -; D gene: -; J gene: TRBJ2-7; CDR3 protein: CASSFTGYEQYF; CDR3 DNA: TGTGCCAGCAGCTTTACAGGCTACGAGCAGTACTTC
V gene: TRBV15; clone size: few; D gene: -; J gene: TRBJ1-2; CDR3 protein: CATSRVGQGTGGYTF; CDR3 DNA: TGTGCCACCAGCAGAGTGGGCCAGGGGACCGGTGGCTACACCTTC
V gene: TRBV7-2; clone size: -; D gene: TRBD1; J gene: TRBJ1-5; CDR3 protein: CASSLTGDQPQHF; CDR3 DNA: TGTGCCAGCAGCTTAACAGGGGATCAGCCCCAGCATTTT
V gene: TRBV29-1; clone size: -; D gene: -; J gene: TRBJ2-2; CDR3 protein: CSVEATIGELFF; CDR3 DNA: TGCAGCGTTGAAGCGACGATCGGGGAGCTGTTTTTT
V gene: TRBV9; clone size: -; D gene: -; J gene: TRBJ2-3; CDR3 protein: CASSVFSQGDTQYF; CDR3 DNA: TGTGCCAGCAGCGTCTTCTCTCAGGGAGATACGCAGTATTTT
V gene: TRBV5-1; clone size: -; D gene: TRBD2; J gene: TRBJ2-1; CDR3 protein: CASSPSGGVYNEQFF; CDR3 DNA: TGCGCCAGCAGTCCTAGCGGGGGGGTATACAATGAGCAGTTCTTC
V gene: TRBV5-1; clone size: -; D gene: -; J gene: TRBJ1-4; CDR3 protein: CASSFGDITGFGKLFF; CDR3 DNA: TGCGCCAGCAGCTTCGGAGATATCACGGGTTTTGGGAAACTGTTTTTT
V gene: TRBV11-3; clone size: -; D gene: -; J gene: TRBJ2-6; CDR3 protein: CASSLLYSGANVLTF; CDR3 DNA: TGTGCCAGCAGCTTATTGTACTCTGGGGCCAACGTCCTGACTTTC
V gene: TRBV5-1; clone size: -; D gene: -; J gene: TRBJ1-3; CDR3 protein: CASSLDGLGNTIYF; CDR3 DNA: TGCGCCAGCAGCTTGGACGGTCTTGGAAACACCATATATTTT
V gene: TRBV18; clone size: -; D gene: -; J gene: TRBJ1-1; CDR3 protein: CASSPVTLARTEAFF; CDR3 DNA: TGTGCCAGCTCACCAGTTACACTAGCAAGGACTGAAGCTTTCTTT
V gene: TRBV6-5; clone size: -; D gene: -; J gene: TRBJ1-5; CDR3 protein: CASSYQEDQPQHF; CDR3 DNA: TGTGCCAGCAGTTATCAAGAGGATCAGCCCCAGCATTTT
V gene: TRBV7-8; clone size: -; D gene: TRBD1; J gene: TRBJ2-5; CDR3 protein: CASSSRTGGLETQYF; CDR3 DNA: TGTGCCAGCAGCTCAAGGACAGGGGGCCTAGAGACCCAGTACTTC
V gene: TRBV7-9; clone size: once; D gene: -; J gene: TRBJ1-6; CDR3 protein: CASSLGGTHSPLHF; CDR3 DNA: TGTGCCAGCAGCTTAGGAGGAACTCATTCACCCCTCCACTTT
V gene: TRBV7-6; clone size: -; D gene: -; J gene: TRBJ1-1; CDR3 protein: CASSFTRNTEAFF; CDR3 DNA: TGTGCCAGCAGCTTCACCAGGAACACTGAAGCTTTCTTT
V gene: TRBV28; clone size: -; D gene: -; J gene: TRBJ1-1; CDR3 protein: CASCLSGYTEAFF; CDR3 DNA: TGTGCCAGCTGCCTATCGGGGTACACTGAAGCTTTCTTT
V gene: TRBV9; clone size: -; D gene: -; J gene: TRBJ1-1; CDR3 protein: CASSAGTSLSATEAFF; CDR3 DNA: TGTGCCAGCAGCGCCGGGACTAGTTTATCGGCCACTGAAGCTTTCTTT
V gene: TRBV9; clone size: -; D gene: -; J gene: TRBJ1-1; CDR3 protein: CASSVVPNTEAFF; CDR3 DNA: TGTGCCAGCAGCGTAGTTCCGAACACTGAAGCTTTCTTT
V gene: TRBV18; clone size: -; D gene: -; J gene: TRBJ1-1; CDR3 protein: CASSPYRERSTEAFF; CDR3 DNA: TGTGCCAGCTCACCTTACAGGGAACGAAGCACTGAAGCTTTCTTT
V gene: TRBV5-1; clone size: few; D gene: -; J gene: TRBJ1-1; CDR3 protein: CASSSRTANAEAFF; CDR3 DNA: TGCGCCAGCAGCTCCAGGACAGCAAACGCTGAAGCTTTCTTT
V gene: TRBV2; clone size: -; D gene: -; J gene: TRBJ1-5; CDR3 protein: CASNRDTDQPQHF; CDR3 DNA: TGTGCCAGCAACCGGGACACAGATCAGCCCCAGCATTTT
V gene: TRBV11-1; clone size: -; D gene: -; J gene: TRBJ2-3; CDR3 protein: CASSLGDGSKGTQYF; CDR3 DNA: TGTGCCAGCAGCTTAGGGGACGGTTCTAAAGGGACGCAGTATTTT
V gene: TRBV18; clone size: -; D gene: -; J gene: TRBJ2-7; CDR3 protein: CASSPPSGARNEQYF; CDR3 DNA: TGTGCCAGCTCACCACCTTCAGGGGCGCGTAACGAGCAGTACTTC
V gene: TRBV7-2; clone size: -; D gene: TRBD1; J gene: TRBJ1-5; CDR3 protein: CASSLATGGNQPQHF; CDR3 DNA: TGTGCCAGCAGCTTAGCGACAGGGGGCAATCAGCCCCAGCATTTT
V gene: TRBV29-1; clone size: -; D gene: -; J gene: TRBJ1-4; CDR3 protein: CSVQGRLGEKLFF; CDR3 DNA: TGCAGCGTTCAGGGCAGGTTAGGGGAAAAACTGTTTTTT
V gene: TRBV2; clone size: -; D gene: -; J gene: TRBJ1-6; CDR3 protein: CASRRDINSPLHF; CDR3 DNA: TGTGCCAGCAGGAGGGACATTAATTCACCCCTCCACTTT
V gene: TRBV10-3; clone size: -; D gene: -; J gene: TRBJ1-6; CDR3 protein: CAISESTATIRSPLHF; CDR3 DNA: TGTGCCATCAGTGAGTCGACAGCCACTATCCGTTCACCCCTCCACTTT
V gene: TRBV30; clone size: -; D gene: -; J gene: TRBJ1-4; CDR3 protein: CASGTVDEKLFF; CDR3 DNA: TGTGCCTCCGGGACCGTAGATGAAAAACTGTTTTTT
V gene: TRBV6-5; clone size: -; D gene: -; J gene: TRBJ2-7; CDR3 protein: CASRGQYEQYF; CDR3 DNA: TGTGCCAGCCGGGGGCAGTACGAGCAGTACTTC
V gene: TRBV5-6; clone size: -; D gene: -; J gene: TRBJ2-7; CDR3 protein: CASSLRTRTPSEQYF; CDR3 DNA: TGTGCCAGCAGCTTGAGGACCCGCACACCCTCCGAGCAGTACTTC
V gene: TRBV19; clone size: -; D gene: TRBD1; J gene: TRBJ2-2; CDR3 protein: CASSRTGGNTGELFF; CDR3 DNA: TGTGCCAGTAGTAGGACAGGCGGTAACACCGGGGAGCTGTTTTTT
V gene: TRBV6-6; clone size: -; D gene: -; J gene: TRBJ1-1; CDR3 protein: CASSSGGTEAFF; CDR3 DNA: TGTGCCAGCAGTTCGGGAGGGACTGAAGCTTTCTTT
V gene: TRBV18; clone size: -; D gene: TRBD1; J gene: TRBJ2-3; CDR3 protein: CASSPRTGTSTDTQYF; CDR3 DNA: TGTGCCAGCTCACCAAGGACAGGGACTAGCACAGATACGCAGTATTTT
V gene: TRBV7-6; clone size: once; D gene: -; J gene: TRBJ1-1; CDR3 protein: CASSLQGHHTEAFF; CDR3 DNA: TGTGCCAGCAGCTTACAGGGGCACCACACTGAAGCTTTCTTT
V gene: TRBV7-7; clone size: -; D gene: TRBD1; J gene: TRBJ2-3; CDR3 protein: CASSPRTGPSTDTQYF; CDR3 DNA: TGTGCTAGCAGCCCTAGGACAGGTCCTAGCACAGATACGCAGTATTTT
V gene: TRBV5-4; clone size: -; D gene: -; J gene: TRBJ1-1; CDR3 protein: CASSPVQGGRRSEAFF; CDR3 DNA: TGTGCCAGCAGCCCCGTGCAGGGAGGGCGGCGTTCCGAAGCTTTCTTT
V gene: TRBV2; clone size: -; D gene: -; J gene: TRBJ2-3; CDR3 protein: CASSSGPVTDTQYF; CDR3 DNA: TGTGCCAGCAGCTCGGGACCAGTCACAGATACGCAGTATTTT
V gene: TRBV19; clone size: -; D gene: -; J gene: TRBJ1-2; CDR3 protein: CASTPPGHHGYTF; CDR3 DNA: TGTGCCAGTACCCCCCCGGGACACCATGGCTACACCTTC
V gene: TRBV6-1; clone size: -; D gene: -; J gene: TRBJ2-7; CDR3 protein: CASSEWGLEQYF; CDR3 DNA: TGTGCCAGCAGTGAATGGGGTCTCGAGCAGTACTTC
V gene: TRBV4-3; clone size: -; D gene: -; J gene: TRBJ2-1; CDR3 protein: CASSQEQGAYNEQFF; CDR3 DNA: TGCGCCAGCAGCCAAGAACAGGGTGCCTACAATGAGCAGTTCTTC
V gene: TRBV7-9; clone size: few; D gene: -; J gene: TRBJ1-2; CDR3 protein: CASSFPGTPGYTF; CDR3 DNA: TGTGCCAGCAGCTTCCCCGGGACACCTGGCTACACCTTC
V gene: TRBV14; clone size: -; D gene: -; J gene: TRBJ2-2; CDR3 protein: CASSKDGSGELFF; CDR3 DNA: TGTGCCAGCAGCAAAGACGGGTCCGGGGAGCTGTTTTTT
V gene: TRBV6-5; clone size: -; D gene: -; J gene: TRBJ2-3; CDR3 protein: CASSRPGWATDTQYF; CDR3 DNA: TGTGCCAGCAGTCGACCGGGTTGGGCCACAGATACGCAGTATTTT
V gene: TRBV6-5; clone size: -; D gene: -; J gene: TRBJ1-1; CDR3 protein: CASSLSRTLNTEAFF; CDR3 DNA: TGTGCCAGCAGTTTATCACGTACCCTGAACACTGAAGCTTTCTTT
V gene: TRBV10-3; clone size: -; D gene: TRBD1; J gene: TRBJ2-5; CDR3 protein: CAIGQGLETQYF; CDR3 DNA: TGTGCCATCGGACAGGGACTGGAGACCCAGTACTTC